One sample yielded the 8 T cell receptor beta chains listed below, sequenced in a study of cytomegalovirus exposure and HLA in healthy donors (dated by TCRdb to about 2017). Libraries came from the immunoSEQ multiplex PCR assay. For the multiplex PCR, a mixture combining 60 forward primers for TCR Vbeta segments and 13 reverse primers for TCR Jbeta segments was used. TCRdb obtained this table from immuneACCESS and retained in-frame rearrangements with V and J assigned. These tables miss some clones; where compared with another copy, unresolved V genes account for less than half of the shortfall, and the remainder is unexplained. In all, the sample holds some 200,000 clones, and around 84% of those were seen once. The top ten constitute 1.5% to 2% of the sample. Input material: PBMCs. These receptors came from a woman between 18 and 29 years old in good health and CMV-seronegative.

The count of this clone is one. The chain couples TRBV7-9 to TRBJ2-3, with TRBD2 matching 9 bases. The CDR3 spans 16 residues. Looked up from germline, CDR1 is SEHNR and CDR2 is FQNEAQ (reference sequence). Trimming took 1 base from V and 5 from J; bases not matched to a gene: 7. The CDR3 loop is CASSLGAGGGGDTQYF. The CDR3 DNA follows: TGTGCCAGCAGCTTAGGAGCGGGAGGCGGCGGAGATACGCAGTATTTT.

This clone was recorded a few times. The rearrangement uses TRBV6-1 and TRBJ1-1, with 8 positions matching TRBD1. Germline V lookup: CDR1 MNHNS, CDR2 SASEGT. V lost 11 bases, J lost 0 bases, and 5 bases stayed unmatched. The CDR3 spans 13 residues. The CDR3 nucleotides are TGTGCCCACAGGGGGGACCTGAACACTGAAGCTTTCTTT. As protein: CAHRGDLNTEAFF.

This CDR3 is CASSSGNRVGYTF. CDR3 in DNA: TGTGCCAGTAGTTCAGGGAACAGGGTTGGCTACACCTTC. The J gene is TRBJ1-2, the V gene TRBV19; TRBD1 might be the D (6 bases). V dropped 5 bases and J dropped 7 bases, with 14 bases sitting between them. The germline CDR1 and CDR2 sequences are LNHDA and SQIVND (reference sequence). The CDR3 has 13 residues.

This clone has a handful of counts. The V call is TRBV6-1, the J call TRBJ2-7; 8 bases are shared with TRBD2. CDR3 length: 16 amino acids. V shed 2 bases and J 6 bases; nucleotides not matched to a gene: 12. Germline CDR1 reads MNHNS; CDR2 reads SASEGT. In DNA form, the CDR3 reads TGTGCCAGCAGTGAAATCGAAAGGGCGGGAGGTTCCGAGCAGTACTTC. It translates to CASSEIERAGGSEQYF.

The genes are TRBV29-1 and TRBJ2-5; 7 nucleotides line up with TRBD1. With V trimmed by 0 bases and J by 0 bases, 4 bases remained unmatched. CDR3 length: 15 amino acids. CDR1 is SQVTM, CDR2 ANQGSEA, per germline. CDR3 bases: TGCAGCGTTGAAGAAGACAGGGCCTACCAAGAGACCCAGTACTTC. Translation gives CSVEEDRAYQETQYF.

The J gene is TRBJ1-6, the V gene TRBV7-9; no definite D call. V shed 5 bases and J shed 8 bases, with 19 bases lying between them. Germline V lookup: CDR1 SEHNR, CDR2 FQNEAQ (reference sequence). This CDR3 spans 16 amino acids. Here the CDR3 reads CASSRPSFYGDSPLHF. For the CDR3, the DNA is TGTGCCAGCAGCCGGCCTAGCTTTTATGGGGATTCACCCCTCCACTTT. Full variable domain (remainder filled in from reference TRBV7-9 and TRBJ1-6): DTGVSQNPRHKITKRGQNVTFRCDPISEHNRLYWYRQTLGQGPEFLTYFQNEAQLEKSRLLSDRFSAERPKGSFSTLEIQRTEQGDSAMYLCASSRPSFYGDSPLHFGNGTRLTVT.

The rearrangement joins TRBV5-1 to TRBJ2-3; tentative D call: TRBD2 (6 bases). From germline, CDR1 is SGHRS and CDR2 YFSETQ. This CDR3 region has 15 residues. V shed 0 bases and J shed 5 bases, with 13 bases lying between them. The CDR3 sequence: CASSLAVAEGDTQYF. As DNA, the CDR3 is TGCGCCAGCAGCTTGGCGGTAGCGGAGGGAGATACGCAGTATTTT.

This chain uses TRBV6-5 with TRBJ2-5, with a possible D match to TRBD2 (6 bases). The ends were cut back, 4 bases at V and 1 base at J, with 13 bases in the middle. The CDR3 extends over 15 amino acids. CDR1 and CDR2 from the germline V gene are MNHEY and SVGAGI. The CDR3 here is CASSSGQRVQETQYF. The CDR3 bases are TGTGCCAGCAGTTCGGGCCAGCGGGTCCAAGAGACCCAGTACTTC.